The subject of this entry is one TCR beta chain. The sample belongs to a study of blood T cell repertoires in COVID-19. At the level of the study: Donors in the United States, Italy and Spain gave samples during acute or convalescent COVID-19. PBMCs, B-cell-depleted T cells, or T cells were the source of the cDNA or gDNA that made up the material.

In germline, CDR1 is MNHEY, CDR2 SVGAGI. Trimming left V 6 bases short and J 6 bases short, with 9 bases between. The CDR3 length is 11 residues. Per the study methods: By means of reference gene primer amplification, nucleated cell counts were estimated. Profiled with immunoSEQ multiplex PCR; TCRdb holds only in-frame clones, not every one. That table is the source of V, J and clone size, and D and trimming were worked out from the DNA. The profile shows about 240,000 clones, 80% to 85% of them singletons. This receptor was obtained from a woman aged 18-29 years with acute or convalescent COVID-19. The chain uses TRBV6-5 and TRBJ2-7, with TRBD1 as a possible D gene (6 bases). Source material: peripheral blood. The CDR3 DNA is TGTGCCAGCAGCACAGGGTTCGAGCAGTACTTC. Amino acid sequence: CASSTGFEQYF.